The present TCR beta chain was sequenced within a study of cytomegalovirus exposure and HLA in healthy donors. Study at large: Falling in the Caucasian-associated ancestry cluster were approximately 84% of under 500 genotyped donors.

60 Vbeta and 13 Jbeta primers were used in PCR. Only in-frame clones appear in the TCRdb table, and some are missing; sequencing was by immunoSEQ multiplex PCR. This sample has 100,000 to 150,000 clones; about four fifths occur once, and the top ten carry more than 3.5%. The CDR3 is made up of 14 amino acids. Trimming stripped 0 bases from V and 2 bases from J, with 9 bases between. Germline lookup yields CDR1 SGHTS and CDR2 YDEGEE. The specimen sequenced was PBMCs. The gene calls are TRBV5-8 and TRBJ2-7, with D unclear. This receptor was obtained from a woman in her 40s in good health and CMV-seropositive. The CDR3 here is CASSLVGGPYEQYF. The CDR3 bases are TGTGCCAGCAGCTTGGTCGGCGGCCCCTACGAGCAGTACTTC.